The clone carrying this T cell receptor (beta chain) was recorded many times. TCRdb's table, derived via immunoSEQ multiplex PCR, lists solely in-frame clones and lacks some. The data contain some 310,000 clones, roughly 87% of them singletons. From germline, CDR1 is MGHRA and CDR2 YSYEKL. The CDR3 totals 15 residues. Trimming removed 0 bases at V and 5 bases at J, with 13 bases between. These data originate in a study of blood T cell repertoires in COVID-19. The receptor was isolated from a man in his forties or fifties with active or convalescent COVID-19. The V and J genes are TRBV4-1 and TRBJ1-2; D unresolved. The sequencing input was peripheral blood. CDR3 coding DNA: TGCGCCAGCAGCCAAGAGAGGAGTATCAATTATGGCTACACCTTC. Its protein product is CASSQERSINYGYTF.